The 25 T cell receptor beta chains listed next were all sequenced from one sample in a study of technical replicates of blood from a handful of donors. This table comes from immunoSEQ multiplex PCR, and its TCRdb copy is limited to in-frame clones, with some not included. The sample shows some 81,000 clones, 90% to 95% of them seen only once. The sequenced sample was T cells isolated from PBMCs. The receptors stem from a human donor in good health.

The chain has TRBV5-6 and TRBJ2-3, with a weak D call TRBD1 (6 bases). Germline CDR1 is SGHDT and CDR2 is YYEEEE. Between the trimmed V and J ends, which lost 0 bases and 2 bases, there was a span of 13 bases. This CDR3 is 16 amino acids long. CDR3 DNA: TGTGCCAGCAGCTTGGGGACAGCCATTCTCACAGATACGCAGTATTTT. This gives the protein CASSLGTAILTDTQYF. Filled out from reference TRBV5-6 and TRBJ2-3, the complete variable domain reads DAGVTQSPTHLIKTRGQQVTLRCSPKSGHDTVSWYQQALGQGPQFIFQYYEEEERQRGNFPDRFSGHQFPNYSSELNVNALLLGDSALYLCASSLGTAILTDTQYFGPGTRLTVL.

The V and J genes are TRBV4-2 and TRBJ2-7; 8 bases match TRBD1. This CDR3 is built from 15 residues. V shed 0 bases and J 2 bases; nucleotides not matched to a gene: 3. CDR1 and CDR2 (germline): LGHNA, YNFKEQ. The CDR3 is CASSQERTGTYEQYF. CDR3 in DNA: TGTGCCAGCAGCCAAGAAAGGACAGGGACCTACGAGCAGTACTTC.

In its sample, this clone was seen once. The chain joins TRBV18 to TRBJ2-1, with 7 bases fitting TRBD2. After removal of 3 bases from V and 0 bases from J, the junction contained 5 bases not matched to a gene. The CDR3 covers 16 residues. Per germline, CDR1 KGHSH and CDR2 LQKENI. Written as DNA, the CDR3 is TGTGCCAGCTCACCGTTCACTAGCGACTCCTACAATGAGCAGTTCTTC. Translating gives CASSPFTSDSYNEQFF.

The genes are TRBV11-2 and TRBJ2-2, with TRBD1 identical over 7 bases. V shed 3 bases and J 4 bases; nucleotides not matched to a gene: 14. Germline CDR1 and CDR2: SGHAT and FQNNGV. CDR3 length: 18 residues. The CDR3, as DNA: TGTGCCAGCAGCTTCGAGGCCCGACAGGGTTCTGGCACCGGGGAGCTGTTTTTT. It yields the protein CASSFEARQGSGTGELFF.

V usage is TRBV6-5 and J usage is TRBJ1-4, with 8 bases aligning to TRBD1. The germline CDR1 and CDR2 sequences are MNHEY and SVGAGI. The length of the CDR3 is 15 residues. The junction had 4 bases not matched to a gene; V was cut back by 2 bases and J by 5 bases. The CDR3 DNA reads TGTGCCAGCAGTTACAGGACAGGGCCAAATGAAAAACTGTTTTTT. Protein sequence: CASSYRTGPNEKLFF.

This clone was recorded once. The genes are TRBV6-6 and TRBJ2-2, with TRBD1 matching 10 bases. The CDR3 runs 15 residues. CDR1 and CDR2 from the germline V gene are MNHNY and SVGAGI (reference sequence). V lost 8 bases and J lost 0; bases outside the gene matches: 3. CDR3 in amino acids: CASLDRGPNTGELFF. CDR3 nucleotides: TGTGCCAGCCTCGACAGGGGGCCGAACACCGGGGAGCTGTTTTTT.

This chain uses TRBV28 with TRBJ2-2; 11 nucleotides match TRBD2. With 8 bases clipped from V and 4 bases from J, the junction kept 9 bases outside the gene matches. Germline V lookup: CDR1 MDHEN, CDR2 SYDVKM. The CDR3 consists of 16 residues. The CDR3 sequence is CASDSGRAEGTGELFF. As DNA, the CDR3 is TGTGCCAGCGATAGCGGGAGGGCCGAAGGCACCGGGGAGCTGTTTTTT.

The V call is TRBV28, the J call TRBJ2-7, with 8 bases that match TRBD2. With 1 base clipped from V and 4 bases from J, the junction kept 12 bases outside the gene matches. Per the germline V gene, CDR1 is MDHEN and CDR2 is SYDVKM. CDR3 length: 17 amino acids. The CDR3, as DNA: TGTGCCAGCAGTTTATTATCTACGGGAGGGCCCGGGTACGAGCAGTACTTC. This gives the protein CASSLLSTGGPGYEQYF.

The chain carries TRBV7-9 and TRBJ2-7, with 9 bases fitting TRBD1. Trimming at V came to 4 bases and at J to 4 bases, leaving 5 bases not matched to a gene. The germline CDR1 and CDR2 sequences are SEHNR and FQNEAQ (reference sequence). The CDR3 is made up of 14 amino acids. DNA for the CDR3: TGTGCCAGCAGCTCCCGGGACAGGGCATACGAGCAGTACTTC. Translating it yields CASSSRDRAYEQYF.

This CDR3 is CAWTGTLIGYTF. Written as DNA, the CDR3 is TGTGCCTGGACTGGGACATTAATTGGCTACACCTTC. The rearrangement links TRBV30 to TRBJ1-2, with D possibly matching TRBD1 (6 bases). CDR3 length: 12 residues. V lost 4 bases and J lost 7, with 13 bases in between. Germline V gives CDR1 GTSNPN, CDR2 SVGIG (reference sequence).

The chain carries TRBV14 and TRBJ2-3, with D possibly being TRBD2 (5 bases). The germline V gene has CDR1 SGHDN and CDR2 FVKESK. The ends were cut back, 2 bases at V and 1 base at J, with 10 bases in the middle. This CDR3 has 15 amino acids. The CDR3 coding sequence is TGTGCCAGCAGCCAACCGGGATCTGGCACAGATACGCAGTATTTT. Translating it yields CASSQPGSGTDTQYF. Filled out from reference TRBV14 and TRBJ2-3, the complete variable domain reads EAGVTQFPSHSVIEKGQTVTLRCDPISGHDNLYWYRRVMGKEIKFLLHFVKESKQDESGMPNNRFLAERTGGTYSTLKVQPAELEDSGVYFCASSQPGSGTDTQYFGPGTRLTVL.

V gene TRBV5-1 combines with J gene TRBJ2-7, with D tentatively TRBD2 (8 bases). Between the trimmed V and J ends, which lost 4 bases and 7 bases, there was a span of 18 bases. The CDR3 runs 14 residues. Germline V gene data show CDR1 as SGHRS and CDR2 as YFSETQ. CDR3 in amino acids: CASSGTAAGGEQYF. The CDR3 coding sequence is TGCGCCAGCAGCGGGACAGCGGCGGGGGGTGAGCAGTACTTC.

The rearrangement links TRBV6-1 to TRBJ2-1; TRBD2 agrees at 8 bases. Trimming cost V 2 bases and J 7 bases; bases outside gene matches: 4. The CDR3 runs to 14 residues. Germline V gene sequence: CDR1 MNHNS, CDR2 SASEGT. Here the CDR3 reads CASSERQRGNEQFF. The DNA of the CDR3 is TGTGCCAGCAGTGAACGCCAGCGGGGGAATGAGCAGTTCTTC.

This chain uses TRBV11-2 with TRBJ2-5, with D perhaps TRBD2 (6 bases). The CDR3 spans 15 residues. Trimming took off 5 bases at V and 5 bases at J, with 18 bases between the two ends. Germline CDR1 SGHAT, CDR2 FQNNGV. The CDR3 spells CASSTTLAFRETQYF. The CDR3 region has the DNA TGTGCCAGCAGCACTACTCTAGCGTTTCGGGAGACCCAGTACTTC.

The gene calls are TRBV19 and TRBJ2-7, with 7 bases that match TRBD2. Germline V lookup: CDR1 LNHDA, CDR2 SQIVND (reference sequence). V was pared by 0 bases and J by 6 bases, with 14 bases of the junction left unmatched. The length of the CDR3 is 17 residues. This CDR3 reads CASSIDVLAVERREQYF. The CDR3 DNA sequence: TGTGCCAGTAGTATAGATGTCCTAGCGGTAGAGAGGCGCGAGCAGTACTTC.

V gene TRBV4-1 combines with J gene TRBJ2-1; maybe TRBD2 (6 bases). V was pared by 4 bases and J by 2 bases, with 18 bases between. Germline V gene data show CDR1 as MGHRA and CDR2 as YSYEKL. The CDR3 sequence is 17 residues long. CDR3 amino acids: CASSPYGGGATYNEQFF. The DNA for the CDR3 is TGCGCCAGCAGCCCGTACGGCGGAGGGGCGACCTACAATGAGCAGTTCTTC.

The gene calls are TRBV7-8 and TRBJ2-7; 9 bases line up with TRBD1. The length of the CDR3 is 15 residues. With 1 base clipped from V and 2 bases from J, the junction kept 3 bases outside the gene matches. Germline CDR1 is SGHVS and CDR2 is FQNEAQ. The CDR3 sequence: CASSLVRDRAYEQYF. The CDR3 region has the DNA TGTGCCAGCAGCTTAGTCCGGGACAGGGCCTACGAGCAGTACTTC.

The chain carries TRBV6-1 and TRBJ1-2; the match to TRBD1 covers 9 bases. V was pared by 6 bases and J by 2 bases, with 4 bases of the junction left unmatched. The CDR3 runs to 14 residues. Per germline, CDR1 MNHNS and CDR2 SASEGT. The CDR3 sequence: CASRDRGPNYGYTF. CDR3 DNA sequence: TGTGCCAGCAGGGACAGGGGTCCCAACTATGGCTACACCTTC.

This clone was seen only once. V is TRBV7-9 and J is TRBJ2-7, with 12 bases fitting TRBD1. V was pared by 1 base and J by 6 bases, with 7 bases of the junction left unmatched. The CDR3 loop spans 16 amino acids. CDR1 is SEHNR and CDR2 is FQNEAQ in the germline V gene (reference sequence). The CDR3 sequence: CASSLGDRGLLREQYF. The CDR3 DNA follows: TGTGCCAGCAGCTTAGGGGACAGGGGGCTGCTACGCGAGCAGTACTTC.

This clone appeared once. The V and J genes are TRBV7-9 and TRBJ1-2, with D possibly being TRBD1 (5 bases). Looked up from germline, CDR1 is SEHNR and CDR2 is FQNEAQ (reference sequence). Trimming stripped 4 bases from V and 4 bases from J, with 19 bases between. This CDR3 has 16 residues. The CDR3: CASSSPTDRDFYGYTF. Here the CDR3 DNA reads TGTGCCAGCAGCTCCCCCACAGACAGAGACTTCTATGGCTACACCTTC.

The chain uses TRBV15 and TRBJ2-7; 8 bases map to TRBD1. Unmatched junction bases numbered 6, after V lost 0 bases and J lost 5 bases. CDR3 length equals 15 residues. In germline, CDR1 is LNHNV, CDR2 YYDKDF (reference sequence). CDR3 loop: CATSRDLDRVDEQYF. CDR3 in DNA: TGTGCCACCAGCAGAGATCTGGACAGGGTCGACGAGCAGTACTTC. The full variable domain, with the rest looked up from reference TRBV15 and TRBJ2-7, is DAMVIQNPRYQVTQFGKPVTLSCSQTLNHNVMYWYQQKSSQAPKLLFHYYDKDFNNEADTPDNFQSRRPNTSFCFLDIRSPGLGDTAMYLCATSRDLDRVDEQYFGPGTRLTVT.

The CDR3 coding sequence is TGTGCCAGCAGCGACGGGACAGGGAGCAATGAGCAGTTCTTC. It is translated as CASSDGTGSNEQFF. The chain employs TRBV9 and TRBJ2-1; 9 bases line up with TRBD1. The germline gives CDR1 SGDLS, CDR2 YYNGEE. V lost 3 bases and J lost 6; bases outside the gene matches: 4. There are 14 residues in the CDR3.

The CDR3 loop reads CASSVGRTGNLATNEKLFF. The DNA of the CDR3 is TGTGCCAGCAGCGTAGGGAGGACAGGGAATCTAGCAACTAATGAAAAACTGTTTTTT. The V gene is TRBV9, the J gene TRBJ1-4, with 8 bases identical to TRBD1. Germline lookup yields CDR1 SGDLS and CDR2 YYNGEE. Germline trimming cut 0 bases from V and 0 bases from J; bases unmatched to any gene: 10. The CDR3 consists of 19 residues.

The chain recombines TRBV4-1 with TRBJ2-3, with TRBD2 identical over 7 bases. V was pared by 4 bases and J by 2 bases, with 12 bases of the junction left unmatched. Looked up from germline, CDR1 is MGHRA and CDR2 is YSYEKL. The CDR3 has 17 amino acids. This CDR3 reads CASSPTPRLAFTDTQYF. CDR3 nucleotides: TGCGCCAGCAGCCCCACCCCTAGACTAGCCTTCACAGATACGCAGTATTTT.

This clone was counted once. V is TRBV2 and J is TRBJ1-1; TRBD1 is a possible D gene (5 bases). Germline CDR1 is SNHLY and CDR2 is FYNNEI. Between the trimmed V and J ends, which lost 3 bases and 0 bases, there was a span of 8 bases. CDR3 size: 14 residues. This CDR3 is CASSDPRVNTEAFF. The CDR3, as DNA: TGTGCCAGCAGTGACCCCAGGGTGAACACTGAAGCTTTCTTT.